The T cell receptor beta chain under discussion was sequenced for a study of blood T cell repertoires in COVID-19. Study details: Acute-phase and convalescent COVID-19 samples originated in the United States, Italy and Spain. The cDNA or gDNA used as material had been derived from T cells, B-cell-depleted T cells, or PBMCs.

CDR1 and CDR2 (germline): MNHNS, SASEGT. V was pared by 1 base and J by 8 bases, with 11 bases of the junction left unmatched. This CDR3 spans 15 amino acids. Method: immunoSEQ multiplex PCR; TCRdb's copy keeps in-frame clones and lacks some. The sample lists approximately 150,000 clones, 84% seen once, with 10% in the top ten. Sample: peripheral blood. This chain uses TRBV6-1 with TRBJ2-7, with TRBD2 matching over 7 bases. The sequence was obtained from a man between 60 and 70 years old with active or convalescent COVID-19. The CDR3 loop reads CASSEGTGRPVKQYV. The CDR3 region has the DNA TGTGCCAGCAGTGAAGGCACCGGGAGGCCCGTGAAGCAGTACGTC.